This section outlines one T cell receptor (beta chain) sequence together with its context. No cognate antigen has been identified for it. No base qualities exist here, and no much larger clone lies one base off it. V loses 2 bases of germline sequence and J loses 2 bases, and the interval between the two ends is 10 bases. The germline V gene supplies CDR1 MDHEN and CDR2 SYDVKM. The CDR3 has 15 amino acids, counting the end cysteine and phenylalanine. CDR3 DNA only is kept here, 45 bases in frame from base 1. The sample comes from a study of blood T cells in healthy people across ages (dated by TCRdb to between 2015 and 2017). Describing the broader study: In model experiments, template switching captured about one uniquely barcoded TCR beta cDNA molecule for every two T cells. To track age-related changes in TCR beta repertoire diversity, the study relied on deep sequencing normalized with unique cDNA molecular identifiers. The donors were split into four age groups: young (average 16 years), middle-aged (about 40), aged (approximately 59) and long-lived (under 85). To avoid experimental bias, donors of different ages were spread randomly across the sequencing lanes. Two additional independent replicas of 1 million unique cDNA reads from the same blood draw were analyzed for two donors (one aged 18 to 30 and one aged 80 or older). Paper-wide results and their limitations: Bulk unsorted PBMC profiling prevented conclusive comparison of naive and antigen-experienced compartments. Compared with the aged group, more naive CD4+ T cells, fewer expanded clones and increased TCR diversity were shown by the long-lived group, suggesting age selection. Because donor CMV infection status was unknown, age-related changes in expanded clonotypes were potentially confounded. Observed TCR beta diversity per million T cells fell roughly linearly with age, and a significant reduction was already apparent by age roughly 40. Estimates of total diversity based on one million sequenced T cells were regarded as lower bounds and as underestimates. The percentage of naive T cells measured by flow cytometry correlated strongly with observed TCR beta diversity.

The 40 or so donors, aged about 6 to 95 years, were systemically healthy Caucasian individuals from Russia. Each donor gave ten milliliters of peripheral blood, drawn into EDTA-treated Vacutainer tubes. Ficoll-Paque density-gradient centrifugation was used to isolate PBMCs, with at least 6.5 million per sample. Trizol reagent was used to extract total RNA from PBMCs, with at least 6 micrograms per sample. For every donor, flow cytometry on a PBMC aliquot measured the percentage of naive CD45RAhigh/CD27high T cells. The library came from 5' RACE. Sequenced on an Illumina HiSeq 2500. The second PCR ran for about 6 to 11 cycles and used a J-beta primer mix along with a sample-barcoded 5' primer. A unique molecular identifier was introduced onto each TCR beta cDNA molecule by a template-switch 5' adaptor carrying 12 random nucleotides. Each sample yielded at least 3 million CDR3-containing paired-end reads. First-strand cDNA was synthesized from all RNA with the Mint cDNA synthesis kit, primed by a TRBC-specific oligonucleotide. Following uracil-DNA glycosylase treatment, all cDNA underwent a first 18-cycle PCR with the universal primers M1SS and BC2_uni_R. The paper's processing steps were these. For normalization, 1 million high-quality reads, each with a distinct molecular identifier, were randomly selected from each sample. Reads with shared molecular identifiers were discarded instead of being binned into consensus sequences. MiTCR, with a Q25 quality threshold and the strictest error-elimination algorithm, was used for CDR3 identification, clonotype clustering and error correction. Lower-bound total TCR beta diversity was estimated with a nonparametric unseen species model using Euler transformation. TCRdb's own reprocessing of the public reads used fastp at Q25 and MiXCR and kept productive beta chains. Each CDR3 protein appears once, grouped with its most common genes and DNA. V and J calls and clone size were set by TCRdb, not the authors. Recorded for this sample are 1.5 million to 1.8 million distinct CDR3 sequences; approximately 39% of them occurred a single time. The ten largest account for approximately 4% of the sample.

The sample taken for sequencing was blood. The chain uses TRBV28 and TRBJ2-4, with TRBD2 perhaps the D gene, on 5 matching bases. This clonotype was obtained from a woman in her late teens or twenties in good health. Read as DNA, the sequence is TGTGCCAGCAGTTTACTACCGGGAACCAAAAACATTCAGTACTTC. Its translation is CASSLLPGTKNIQYF.